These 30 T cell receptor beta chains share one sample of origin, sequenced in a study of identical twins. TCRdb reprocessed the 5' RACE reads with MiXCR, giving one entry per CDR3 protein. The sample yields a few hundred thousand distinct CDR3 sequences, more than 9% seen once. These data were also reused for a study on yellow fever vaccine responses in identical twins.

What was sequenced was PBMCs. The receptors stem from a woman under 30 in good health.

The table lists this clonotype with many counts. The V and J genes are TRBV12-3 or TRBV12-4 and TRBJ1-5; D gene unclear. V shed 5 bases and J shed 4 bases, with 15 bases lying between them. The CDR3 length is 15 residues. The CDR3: CASSPSRRANQPQHF. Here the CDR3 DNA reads TGTGCCAGCAGTCCCTCGCGGAGGGCAAATCAGCCCCAGCATTTT.

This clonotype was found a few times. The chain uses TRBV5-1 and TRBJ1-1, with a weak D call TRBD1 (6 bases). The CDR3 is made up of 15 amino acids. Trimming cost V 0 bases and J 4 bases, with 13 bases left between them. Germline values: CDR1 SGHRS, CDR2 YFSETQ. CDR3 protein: CASSLGAQGGTEAFF. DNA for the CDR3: TGCGCCAGCAGCTTGGGGGCACAGGGTGGCACTGAAGCTTTCTTT.

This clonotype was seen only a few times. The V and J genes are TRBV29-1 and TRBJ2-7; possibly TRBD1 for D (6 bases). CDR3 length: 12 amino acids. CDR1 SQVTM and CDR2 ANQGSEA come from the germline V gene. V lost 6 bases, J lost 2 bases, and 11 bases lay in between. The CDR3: CSVRGLTYEQYF. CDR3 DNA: TGCAGCGTCAGGGGCCTCACCTACGAGCAGTACTTC.

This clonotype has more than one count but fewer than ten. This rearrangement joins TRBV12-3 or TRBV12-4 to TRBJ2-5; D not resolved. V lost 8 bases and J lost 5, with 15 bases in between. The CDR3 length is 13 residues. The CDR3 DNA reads TGTGCCAGCCGCCGGACGGTGGGGGAGACCCAGTACTTC. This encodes CASRRTVGETQYF.

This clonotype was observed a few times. This chain's CDR3 is CASAGDLQETQYF. CDR3 nucleotides: TGTGCCAGCGCGGGAGATCTCCAAGAGACCCAGTACTTC. The chain links TRBV7-3 to TRBJ2-5; 7 nucleotides line up with TRBD2. V shed 8 bases, J shed 1 base, and the junction held 4 bases outside the gene matches. The CDR3 consists of 13 residues. Germline V gives CDR1 SGHTA, CDR2 FQGTGA.

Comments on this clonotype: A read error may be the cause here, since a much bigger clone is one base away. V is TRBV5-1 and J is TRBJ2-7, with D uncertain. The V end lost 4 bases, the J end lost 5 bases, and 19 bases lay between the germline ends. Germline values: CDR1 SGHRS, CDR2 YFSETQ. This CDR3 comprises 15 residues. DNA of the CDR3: TGCGCCAGCAGCAGTGACGTCGGTCCTTGGAACGAGCAGTACTTC. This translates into CASSSDVGPWNEQYF.

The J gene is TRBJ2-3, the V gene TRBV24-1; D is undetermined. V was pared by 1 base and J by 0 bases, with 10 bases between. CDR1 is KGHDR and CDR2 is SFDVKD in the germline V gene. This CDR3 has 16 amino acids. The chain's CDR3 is CATSDFRGTSTDTQYF. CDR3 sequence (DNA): TGTGCCACCAGTGATTTTCGCGGAACTAGCACAGATACGCAGTATTTT.

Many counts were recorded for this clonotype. The CDR3 region is CASLQGTSNQPQHF. Written as DNA, the CDR3 is TGTGCCAGCCTGCAGGGGACCTCCAATCAGCCCCAGCATTTT. This chain connects TRBV12-3 or TRBV12-4 to TRBJ1-5, with a weak D call TRBD1 (6 bases). The CDR3 runs 14 residues. The germline V and J ends were trimmed by 8 bases and 3 bases, with 14 bases remaining between them.

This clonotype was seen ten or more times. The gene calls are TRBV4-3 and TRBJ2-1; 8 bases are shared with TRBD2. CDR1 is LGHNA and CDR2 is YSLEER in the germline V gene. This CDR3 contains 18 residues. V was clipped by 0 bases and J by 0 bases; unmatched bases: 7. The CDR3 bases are TGCGCCAGCAGCCAAGACTTCGGGGCGGGAGGCTCCTACAATGAGCAGTTCTTC. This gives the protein CASSQDFGAGGSYNEQFF.

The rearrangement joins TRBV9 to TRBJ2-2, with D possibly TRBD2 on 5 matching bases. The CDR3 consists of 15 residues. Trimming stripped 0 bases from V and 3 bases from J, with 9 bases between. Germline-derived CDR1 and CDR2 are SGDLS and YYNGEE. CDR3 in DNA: TGTGCCAGCAGCGTAGCCGGAGCGGACACCGGGGAGCTGTTTTTT. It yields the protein CASSVAGADTGELFF.

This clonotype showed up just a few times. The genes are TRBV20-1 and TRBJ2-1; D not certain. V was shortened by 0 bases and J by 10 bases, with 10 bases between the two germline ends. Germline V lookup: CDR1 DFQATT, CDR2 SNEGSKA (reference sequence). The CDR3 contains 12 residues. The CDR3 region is CSARDTPTEQFF. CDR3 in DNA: TGCAGTGCTAGAGATACCCCCACCGAGCAGTTCTTC.

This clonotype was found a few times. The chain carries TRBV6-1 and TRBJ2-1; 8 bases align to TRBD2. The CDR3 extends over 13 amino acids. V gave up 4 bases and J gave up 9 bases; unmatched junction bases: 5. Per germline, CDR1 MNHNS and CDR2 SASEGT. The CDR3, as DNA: TGTGCCAGCAGTGCGAGCGGGAGTGTTGAGCAGTTCTTC. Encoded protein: CASSASGSVEQFF.

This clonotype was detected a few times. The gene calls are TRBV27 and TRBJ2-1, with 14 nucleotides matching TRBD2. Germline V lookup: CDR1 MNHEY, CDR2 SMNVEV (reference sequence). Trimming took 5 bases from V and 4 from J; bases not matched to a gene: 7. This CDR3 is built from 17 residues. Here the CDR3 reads CASSTGTSGSIYNEQFF. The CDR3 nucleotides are TGTGCCAGCAGTACTGGGACTAGCGGGAGTATATACAATGAGCAGTTCTTC.

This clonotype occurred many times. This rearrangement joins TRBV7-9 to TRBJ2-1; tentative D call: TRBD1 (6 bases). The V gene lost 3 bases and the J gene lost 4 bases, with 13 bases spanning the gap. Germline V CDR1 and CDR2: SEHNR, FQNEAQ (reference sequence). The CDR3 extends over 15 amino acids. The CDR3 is CASSLGAPPYNEQFF. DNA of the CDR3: TGTGCCAGCAGCTTGGGGGCACCCCCTTACAATGAGCAGTTCTTC.

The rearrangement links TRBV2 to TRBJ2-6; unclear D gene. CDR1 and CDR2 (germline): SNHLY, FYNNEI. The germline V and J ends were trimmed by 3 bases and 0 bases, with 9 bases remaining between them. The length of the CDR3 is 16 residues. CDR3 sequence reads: CASSDLENSGANVLTF. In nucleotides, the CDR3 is TGTGCCAGCAGTGACCTTGAAAACTCTGGGGCCAACGTCCTGACTTTC. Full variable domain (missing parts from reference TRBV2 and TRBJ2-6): EPEVTQTPSHQVTQMGQEVILRCVPISNHLYFYWYRQILGQKVEFLVSFYNNEISEKSEIFDDQFSVERPDGSNFTLKIRSTKLEDSAMYFCASSDLENSGANVLTFGAGSRLTVL.

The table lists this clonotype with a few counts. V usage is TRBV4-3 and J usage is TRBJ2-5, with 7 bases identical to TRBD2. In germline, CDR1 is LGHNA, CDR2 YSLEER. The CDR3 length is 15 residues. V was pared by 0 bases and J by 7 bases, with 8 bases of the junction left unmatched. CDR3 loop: CASSQEWGLMVTQYF. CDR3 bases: TGCGCCAGCAGCCAAGAGTGGGGACTAATGGTGACCCAGTACTTC.

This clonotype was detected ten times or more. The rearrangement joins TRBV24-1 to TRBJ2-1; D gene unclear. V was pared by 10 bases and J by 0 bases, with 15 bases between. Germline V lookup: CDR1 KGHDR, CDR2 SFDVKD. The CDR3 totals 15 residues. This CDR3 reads CATGDNDGSYNEQFF. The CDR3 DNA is TGTGCCACGGGCGACAACGACGGCTCCTACAATGAGCAGTTCTTC.

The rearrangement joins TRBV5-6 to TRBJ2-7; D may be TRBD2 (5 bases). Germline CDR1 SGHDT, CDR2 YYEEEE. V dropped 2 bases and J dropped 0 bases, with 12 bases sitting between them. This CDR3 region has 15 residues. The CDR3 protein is CASSFKRLDSYEQYF. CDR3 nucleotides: TGTGCCAGCAGCTTTAAGCGGCTAGACTCCTACGAGCAGTACTTC.

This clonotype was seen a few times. This CDR3 reads CSGDSGQEETQYF. CDR3 nucleotides: TGCAGCGGTGACTCGGGTCAGGAAGAGACCCAGTACTTC. The chain recombines TRBV29-1 with TRBJ2-5; D is unresolved. Germline values: CDR1 SQVTM, CDR2 ANQGSEA. V lost 7 bases to trimming and J lost 3 bases, with 15 bases between them. The length of the CDR3 is 13 residues.

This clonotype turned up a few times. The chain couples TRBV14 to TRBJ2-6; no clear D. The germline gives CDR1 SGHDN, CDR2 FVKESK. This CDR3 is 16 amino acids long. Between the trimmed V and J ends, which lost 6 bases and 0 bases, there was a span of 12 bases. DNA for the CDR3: TGTGCCAGCAGGAGCCTTACTCTCTCTGGGGCCAACGTCCTGACTTTC. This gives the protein CASRSLTLSGANVLTF. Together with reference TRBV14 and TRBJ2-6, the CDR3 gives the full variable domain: EAGVTQFPSHSVIEKGQTVTLRCDPISGHDNLYWYRRVMGKEIKFLLHFVKESKQDESGMPNNRFLAERTGGTYSTLKVQPAELEDSGVYFCASRSLTLSGANVLTFGAGSRLTVL.

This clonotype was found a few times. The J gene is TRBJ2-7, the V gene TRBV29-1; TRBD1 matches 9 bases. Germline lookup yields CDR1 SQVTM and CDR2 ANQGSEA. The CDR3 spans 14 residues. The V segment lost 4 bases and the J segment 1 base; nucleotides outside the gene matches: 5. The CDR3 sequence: CSVVEGTGSYEQYF. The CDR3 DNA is TGCAGCGTTGTAGAAGGGACAGGGTCCTACGAGCAGTACTTC.

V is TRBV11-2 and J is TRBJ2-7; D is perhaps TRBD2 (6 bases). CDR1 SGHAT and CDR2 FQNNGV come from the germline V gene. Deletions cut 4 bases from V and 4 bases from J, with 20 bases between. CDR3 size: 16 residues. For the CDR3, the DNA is TGTGCCAGCAGCTCTCTGACTAGTAGGGGTTCGTACGAGCAGTACTTC. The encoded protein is CASSSLTSRGSYEQYF.

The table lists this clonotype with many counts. The CDR3 DNA follows: TGTGCCAGCAGTGATATATCGGCCCAGTACTTC. Translated: CASSDISAQYF. This rearrangement joins TRBV2 to TRBJ2-5; D remains ambiguous. Trimming shortened V by 3 bases and J by 9 bases, and 8 bases separated the two germline ends. The CDR3 has 11 residues. Germline loops: CDR1 SNHLY, CDR2 FYNNEI. The entire variable domain, with the rest obtained from reference TRBV2 and TRBJ2-5, is as follows: EPEVTQTPSHQVTQMGQEVILRCVPISNHLYFYWYRQILGQKVEFLVSFYNNEISEKSEIFDDQFSVERPDGSNFTLKIRSTKLEDSAMYFCASSDISAQYFGPGTRLLVL.

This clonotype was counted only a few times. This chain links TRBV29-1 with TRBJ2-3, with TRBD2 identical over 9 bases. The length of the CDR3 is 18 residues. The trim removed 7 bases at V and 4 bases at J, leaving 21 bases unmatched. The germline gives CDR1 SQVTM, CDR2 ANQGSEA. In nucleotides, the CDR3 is TGCAGCGCCCAAGGGTTAGCGGGAGATCGGTGGCACCCAGATACGCAGTATTTT. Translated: CSAQGLAGDRWHPDTQYF.

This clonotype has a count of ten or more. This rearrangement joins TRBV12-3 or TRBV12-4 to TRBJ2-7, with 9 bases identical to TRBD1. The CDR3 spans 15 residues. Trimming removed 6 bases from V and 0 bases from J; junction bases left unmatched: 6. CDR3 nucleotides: TGTGCCAGCAGGCTACGACAGGGGGGCTCCTACGAGCAGTACTTC. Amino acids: CASRLRQGGSYEQYF.

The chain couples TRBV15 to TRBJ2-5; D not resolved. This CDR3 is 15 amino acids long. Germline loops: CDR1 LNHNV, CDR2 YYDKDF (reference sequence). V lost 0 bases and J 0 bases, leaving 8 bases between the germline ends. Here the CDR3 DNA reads TGTGCCACCAGCAGAGATCTTGGGGACCAAGAGACCCAGTACTTC. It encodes CATSRDLGDQETQYF.

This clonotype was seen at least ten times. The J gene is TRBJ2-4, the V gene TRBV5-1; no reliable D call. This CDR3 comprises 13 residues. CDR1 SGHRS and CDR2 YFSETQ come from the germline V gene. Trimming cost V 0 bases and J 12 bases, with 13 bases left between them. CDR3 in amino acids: CASSLVDLGNQYF. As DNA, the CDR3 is TGCGCCAGCAGCTTGGTGGACCTCGGAAATCAGTACTTC.

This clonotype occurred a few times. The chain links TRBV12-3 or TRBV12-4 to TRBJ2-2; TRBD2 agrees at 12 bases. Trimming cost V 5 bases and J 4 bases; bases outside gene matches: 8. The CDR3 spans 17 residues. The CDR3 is CASSPLAGGPVTGELFF. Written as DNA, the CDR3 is TGTGCCAGCAGTCCTCTAGCGGGAGGGCCGGTCACCGGGGAGCTGTTTTTT.

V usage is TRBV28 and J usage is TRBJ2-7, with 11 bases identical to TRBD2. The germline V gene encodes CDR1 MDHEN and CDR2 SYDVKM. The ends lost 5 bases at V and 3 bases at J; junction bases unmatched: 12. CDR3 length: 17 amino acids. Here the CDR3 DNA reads TGTGCCAGCAGTACCGACCTGGGACTAGCGGACTTCTACGAGCAGTACTTC. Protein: CASSTDLGLADFYEQYF. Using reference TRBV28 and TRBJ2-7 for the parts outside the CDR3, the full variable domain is DVKVTQSSRYLVKRTGEKVFLECVQDMDHENMFWYRQDPGLGLRLIYFSYDVKMKEKGDIPEGYSVSREKKERFSLILESASTNQTSMYLCASSTDLGLADFYEQYFGPGTRLTVT.

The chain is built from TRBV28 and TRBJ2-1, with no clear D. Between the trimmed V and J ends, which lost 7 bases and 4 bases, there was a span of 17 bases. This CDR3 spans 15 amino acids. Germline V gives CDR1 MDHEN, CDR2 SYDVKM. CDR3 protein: CASTSPPGQYNEQFF. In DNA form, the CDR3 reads TGTGCCAGCACCAGTCCTCCCGGCCAATACAATGAGCAGTTCTTC. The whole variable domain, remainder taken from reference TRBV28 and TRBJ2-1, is DVKVTQSSRYLVKRTGEKVFLECVQDMDHENMFWYRQDPGLGLRLIYFSYDVKMKEKGDIPEGYSVSREKKERFSLILESASTNQTSMYLCASTSPPGQYNEQFFGPGTRLTVL.